This entry is about one TCR beta chain. Its antigen is unknown. TCRdb re-analysed the reads in MiXCR, keeping a single row per CDR3 protein. The repertoire holds hundreds of thousands of distinct CDR3 sequences, approximately 31% seen once, with roughly 13% in the top ten. This sample was included in a study of T cell repertoires in cytomegalovirus infection. Study findings and constraints: HLA-C-restricted CMV clonotypes gave the most frequent clonotype in two of eight donors.

V was trimmed by 7 bases and J by 5 bases, leaving 8 bases between them. Germline CDR1 SGHVT, CDR2 SQSDAQ. The CDR3 sequence is 11 residues long. Sequencing used cultured CD8+ T cells from PBMCs, obtained from culture after CMV antigen stimulation. The sequence came from a human donor in good health (CMV status not recorded). Some clones in this sample may be carry-over from other donors' samples. The chain employs TRBV7-4 and TRBJ1-2; D is possibly TRBD1 (5 bases). DNA of the CDR3: TGTGCCAGCAACAGGAAATATGGCTACACCTTC. This translates into CASNRKYGYTF.